The source of this T cell receptor (beta chain) is a study of T cell repertoires in cytomegalovirus infection. Turning to the study itself: It was the public TCR beta signatures that indicated both CMV infection and matching HLA type.

With respect to this clonotype: Its antigen is undetermined.

Trimming removed 5 bases at V and 0 bases at J, with 11 bases between. The CDR3 spans 15 residues. Looked up from germline, CDR1 is SGHTA and CDR2 is FQGTGA. TCRdb used MiXCR to reprocess the reads, holding one entry per CDR3 protein. The sample gives some 110,000 distinct CDR3 sequences, about a tenth of which show up once; over 25% is in the top ten. General study findings and limits: HLA-C-restricted CMV clonotypes gave the most frequent clonotype in two of eight donors. Cumulated frequencies of public TCR beta families served to identify carriers of CMV plus the relevant HLA.

The receptor's source is a human donor in good health (CMV status not recorded). Some clones in this sample may be carry-over from other donors' samples. The rearrangement uses TRBV7-3 and TRBJ2-1; D is unresolved. Sequenced input: PBMCs, sequenced either directly or after in vitro stimulation (not recorded which). The CDR3 coding sequence is TGTGCCAGCAGCAAAGACCCCTACTCCTACAATGAGCAGTTCTTC. Its protein is CASSKDPYSYNEQFF.